One and the same sample provided the 18 T cell receptor beta chains below, sequenced in a study of cytomegalovirus exposure and HLA in healthy donors. The PCR was carried out with 60 Vbeta primers and 13 Jbeta primers. The repertoire was sequenced with immunoSEQ multiplex PCR; TCRdb's copy has only in-frame clones and lacks some. The sample consists of fewer than 250,000 clones, around 83% of them appearing once. The sequenced sample consisted of PBMCs. The receptors were sampled from a woman between 40 and 50 years old in good health and CMV-seronegative.

The genes are TRBV7-9 and TRBJ1-2; D possibly corresponds to TRBD1 (5 bases). Germline V gives CDR1 SEHNR, CDR2 FQNEAQ (reference sequence). This CDR3 region has 13 residues. The V end was cut by 6 bases, the J end by 0 bases, with 8 bases between. The DNA of the CDR3 is TGTGCCAGCAGTCAGGGATCTAACTATGGCTACACCTTC. It specifies CASSQGSNYGYTF.

The chain is built from TRBV9 and TRBJ2-5; D not certain. The CDR3 contains 15 residues. V dropped 0 bases and J dropped 2 bases, with 11 bases sitting between them. From germline, CDR1 is SGDLS and CDR2 YYNGEE. The CDR3: CASSVGYRFQETQYF. The DNA for the CDR3 is TGTGCCAGCAGCGTAGGGTACAGATTTCAAGAGACCCAGTACTTC.

This clone appeared a single time. V gene TRBV5-3 combines with J gene TRBJ1-4; D is unclear. TRBV5-3 is marked as an open reading frame, function uncertain. Between the trimmed V and J ends, which lost 0 bases and 5 bases, there was a span of 20 bases. The CDR3 spans 18 residues. The chain's CDR3 is CARSLARLFGGSNEKLFF. The CDR3, as DNA: TGTGCCAGAAGCTTGGCACGATTATTCGGAGGGTCAAATGAAAAACTGTTTTTT.

V is TRBV27 and J is TRBJ2-1; D uncertain. The ends were cut back, 10 bases at V and 0 bases at J, with 4 bases in the middle. This CDR3 contains 11 residues. Looked up from germline, CDR1 is MNHEY and CDR2 is SMNVEV (reference sequence). The CDR3 reads CATNSYNEQFF. Written as DNA, the CDR3 is TGTGCCACCAACTCCTACAATGAGCAGTTCTTC.

The chain links TRBV18 to TRBJ1-6; 7 bases agree with TRBD1. J gave up 2 bases and V 5 bases, and 6 bases lay outside the gene matches. This CDR3 comprises 16 residues. CDR1 KGHSH and CDR2 LQKENI come from the germline V gene. The CDR3 region is CASSATGSPYNSPLHF. The CDR3 DNA is TGTGCCAGCTCAGCGACAGGGTCCCCCTATAATTCACCCCTCCACTTT.

V and J are TRBV19 and TRBJ1-2; the D gene is possibly TRBD1 (5 bases). Trimming left V 3 bases short and J 8 bases short, with 19 bases between. CDR1 is LNHDA, CDR2 SQIVND, per germline (reference sequence). The CDR3 has 15 amino acids. The chain's CDR3 is CASSMRWGGWDGYTF. The CDR3 nucleotides are TGTGCCAGTAGTATGCGGTGGGGAGGATGGGACGGCTACACCTTC.

This clone was recorded only once. The V gene is TRBV19, the J gene TRBJ1-1; 12 bases fit TRBD1. Looked up from germline, CDR1 is LNHDA and CDR2 is SQIVND (reference sequence). The CDR3 sequence is 17 residues long. Trimming took 3 bases from V and 4 from J; bases not matched to a gene: 9. CDR3 sequence: CASSIRDRGLWGTEAFF. The CDR3 DNA reads as TGTGCCAGTAGTATCCGGGACAGGGGGCTCTGGGGCACTGAAGCTTTCTTT.

CDR3: CASSLVVGISNQPQHF. The CDR3 DNA sequence: TGTGCCAGCAGCTTAGTGGTCGGGATTAGCAATCAGCCCCAGCATTTT. The chain joins TRBV7-2 to TRBJ1-5; D is ambiguous. Deletions cut 1 base from V and 0 bases from J, with 10 bases between. CDR1 is SGHTA and CDR2 is FQGNSA in the germline V gene. The CDR3 is 16 amino acids.

This clone was counted only a few times. V and J are TRBV6-5 and TRBJ1-5, with 7 bases lining up with TRBD1. J was trimmed by 5 bases and V by 5 bases; bases with no gene match: 9. Per the germline V gene, CDR1 is MNHEY and CDR2 is SVGAGI. CDR3 length equals 15 residues. DNA for the CDR3: TGTGCCAGCAGTAGTCGAGGGACAGCCGATCAGCCCCAGCATTTT. Its translation is CASSSRGTADQPQHF.

The CDR3 sequence: CASSLGLAGEPYEQYV. DNA of the CDR3: TGTGCCAGCAGCTTGGGACTAGCGGGAGAACCCTACGAGCAGTACGTC. The V and J genes are TRBV7-9 and TRBJ2-7; 14 nucleotides match TRBD2. Germline V gene data show CDR1 as SEHNR and CDR2 as FQNEAQ (reference sequence). The CDR3 is 16 residues long. V shed 3 bases and J 2 bases; nucleotides not matched to a gene: 3.

The chain uses TRBV4-1 and TRBJ2-1; tentatively, D is TRBD2 (5 bases). Trimming took off 2 bases at V and 9 bases at J, with 8 bases between the two ends. The CDR3 spans 12 residues. Germline V CDR1 and CDR2: MGHRA, YSYEKL. The CDR3 is CASSQLGSEQFF. CDR3 in DNA: TGCGCCAGCAGCCAACTGGGGAGTGAGCAGTTCTTC.

The rearrangement links TRBV30 to TRBJ2-4; 7 nucleotides align to TRBD1. V dropped 6 bases and J dropped 6; count of bases not matched to a gene: 5. This CDR3 has 12 residues. Germline V gene data show CDR1 as GTSNPN and CDR2 as SVGIG (reference sequence). This CDR3 reads CACRTGRNIQYF. As DNA, the CDR3 is TGTGCCTGCAGGACAGGACGAAACATTCAGTACTTC.

This clone was seen more than once but under ten times. The J gene is TRBJ1-1, the V gene TRBV18; tentatively, D is TRBD1 (5 bases). This CDR3 comprises 15 residues. Trimming removed 3 bases at V and 5 bases at J, with 16 bases between. Germline V gene lookup returns CDR1 KGHSH and CDR2 LQKENI. The CDR3 coding sequence is TGTGCCAGCTCACCCCCATTGGCAGGGTGGACTGAAGCTTTCTTT. It translates to CASSPPLAGWTEAFF.

As to this clone: Compared with germline, one end of the junction differs, possibly owing to a read error. The chain recombines TRBV2 with TRBJ1-2; tentatively, D is TRBD1 (6 bases). Germline CDR1 SNHLY, CDR2 FYNNEI. The CDR3 covers 15 residues. The CDR3: CASSEAGQGHYGCTF. CDR3 nucleotide sequence: TGTGCCAGCAGTGAGGCAGGGCAGGGGCACTATGGCTGCACCTTC.

The CDR3 DNA is TGTGCCAGCAGCGTAGAGGCCGGGGGGGGTAGTGAGCAGTTCTTC. Its translation: CASSVEAGGGSEQFF. The chain combines TRBV9 with TRBJ2-1; 8 bases agree with TRBD2. Per germline, CDR1 SGDLS and CDR2 YYNGEE. J was trimmed by 9 bases and V by 0 bases; bases with no gene match: 8. This CDR3 is built from 15 residues.

J is TRBJ2-1 and V is TRBV11-3, with 16 bases aligning to TRBD2. The CDR3 is 18 amino acids. Germline lookup yields CDR1 SGHNT and CDR2 YENEEA. V dropped 1 base and J dropped 5; count of bases not matched to a gene: 5. The CDR3 here is CASSLAGLAGGINNEQFF. The CDR3 DNA follows: TGTGCCAGCAGCTTAGCGGGACTAGCGGGAGGGATAAACAATGAGCAGTTCTTC. The full variable domain, in which reference TRBV11-3 and TRBJ2-1 provide the parts outside the CDR3, is EAGVVQSPRYKIIEKKQPVAFWCNPISGHNTLYWYLQNLGQGPELLIRYENEEAVDDSQLPKDRFSAERLKGVDSTLKIQPAELGDSAVYLCASSLAGLAGGINNEQFFGPGTRLTVL.

The V call is TRBV4-1, the J call TRBJ2-7; TRBD2 might be the D (5 bases). Germline CDR1 is MGHRA and CDR2 is YSYEKL. The CDR3 loop spans 14 amino acids. V gave up 0 bases and J gave up 7 bases, with 13 bases separating them. CDR3 in DNA: TGCGCCAGCAGCCAAGAGAGAGGGTCTTGGGAGCAGTACTTC. The encoded protein is CASSQERGSWEQYF.

J is TRBJ1-5 and V is TRBV10-3; 7 positions agree with TRBD1. This CDR3 is built from 13 residues. Per germline, CDR1 ENHRY and CDR2 SYGVKD. Trimming took 8 bases from V and 6 from J; bases not matched to a gene: 7. CDR3: CAISGQRGQPQHF. CDR3 DNA: TGTGCCATCTCGGGACAGAGGGGTCAGCCCCAGCATTTT.